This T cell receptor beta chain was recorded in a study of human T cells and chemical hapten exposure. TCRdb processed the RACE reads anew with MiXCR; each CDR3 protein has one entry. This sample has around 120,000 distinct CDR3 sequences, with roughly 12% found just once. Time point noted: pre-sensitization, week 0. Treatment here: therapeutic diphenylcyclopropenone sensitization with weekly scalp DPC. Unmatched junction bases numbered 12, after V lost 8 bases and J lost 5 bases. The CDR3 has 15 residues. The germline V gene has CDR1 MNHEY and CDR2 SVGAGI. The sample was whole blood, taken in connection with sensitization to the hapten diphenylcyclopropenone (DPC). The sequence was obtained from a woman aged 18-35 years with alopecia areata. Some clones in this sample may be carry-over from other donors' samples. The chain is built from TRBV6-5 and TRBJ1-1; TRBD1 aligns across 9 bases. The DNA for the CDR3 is TGTGCCAGCTGCCGCACCGGGACAGGGTCGACTGAAGCTTTCTTT. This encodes CASCRTGTGSTEAFF.